A selection of T cell receptor beta chains follows, all from one sample in a study of control samples from healthy donors and cancer patients. Sequenced by immunoSEQ multiplex PCR; TCRdb stores in-frame clones only, minus some. The data show roughly 190,000 clones, about 90% seen once. Sequences were obtained from blood. The source of these receptors is a man aged 25-40 years in good health. Both conserved end residues are part of each CDR3. Each record gives: V gene, J gene, D gene, clone size, CDR3 protein, CDR3 DNA. The D gene is left open where the match is weak. Only part of the rows carry a size: once, few, many, or a class if the clone is expanded.

TRBV15	TRBJ1-2	.	.	CATSRDHTDLWGYTF	TGTGCCACCAGCAGAGATCACACGGACCTCTGGGGCTACACCTTC
TRBV5-4	TRBJ2-3	TRBD1	.	CASRPGTGDPDTQYF	TGTGCCAGCAGGCCCGGGACAGGGGATCCAGATACGCAGTATTTT
TRBV3-1/TRBV3-2	TRBJ2-7	TRBD1	.	CASRTGRLGEQYF	TGTGCCAGCCGGACAGGGAGGCTGGGCGAGCAGTACTTC
TRBV3-1/TRBV3-2	TRBJ2-1	.	.	CASSQEALGLASGSYNEQFF	TGTGCCAGCAGCCAAGAGGCTTTAGGCCTCGCTTCGGGTTCCTACAATGAGCAGTTCTTC
TRBV6-5	TRBJ1-2	TRBD1	.	CASSRGTGRDGYTF	TGTGCCAGCAGTCGAGGGACAGGTCGCGATGGCTACACCTTC
TRBV10-3	TRBJ1-1	TRBD1	.	CATGQGITEAFF	TGTGCCACGGGACAGGGAATCACTGAAGCTTTCTTT
TRBV12-5	TRBJ1-5	.	few	CASGRQDSNQPQHF	TGTGCTAGTGGACGACAGGATAGCAATCAGCCCCAGCATTTT
TRBV7-8	TRBJ1-4	.	.	CASSRGTTTEKLFF	TGTGCCAGCAGTCGGGGGACAACTACTGAAAAACTGTTTTTT
TRBV24-1	TRBJ2-6	.	few	CATSDSGYSYSGANVLTF	TGTGCCACCAGTGATAGCGGATACTCTTACTCTGGGGCCAACGTCCTGACTTTC
TRBV12-3/TRBV12-4	TRBJ2-6	.	.	CASGSSGANVLTF	TGTGCCAGCGGTAGCTCTGGGGCCAACGTCCTGACTTTC
TRBV27	TRBJ1-1	.	.	CASSQKGVNTEAFF	TGTGCCAGCAGCCAGAAAGGGGTGAACACTGAAGCTTTCTTT
TRBV9	TRBJ1-5	TRBD1	once	CASRPKGTGPTISNQPQHF	TGTGCCAGCAGACCTAAAGGGACAGGGCCGACAATTAGCAATCAGCCCCAGCATTTT
TRBV3-1/TRBV3-2	TRBJ2-1	TRBD2	once	CASSQIAGGEQFF	TGTGCCAGCAGCCAAATAGCGGGGGGCGAGCAGTTCTTC
TRBV5-4	TRBJ2-3	.	.	CASSLGLGTDTQYF	TGTGCCAGCAGCTTGGGACTAGGCACAGATACGCAGTATTTT
TRBV5-1	TRBJ2-1	.	.	CASSLEAGAYNEQFF	TGCGCCAGCAGCTTGGAGGCAGGGGCCTACAATGAGCAGTTCTTC
TRBV7-9	TRBJ1-2	TRBD1	.	CASSLLTGDGYTF	TGTGCCAGCAGCTTACTTACAGGGGATGGCTACACCTTC
TRBV5-6	TRBJ2-7	TRBD2	.	CATKPSGLLYEQYF	TGTGCCACCAAGCCCTCGGGACTATTATACGAGCAGTACTTC
TRBV9	TRBJ2-3	TRBD2	.	CASSATSGGRTDTQYF	TGTGCCAGCAGCGCGACTAGCGGGGGCCGCACAGATACGCAGTATTTT
TRBV3-1/TRBV3-2	TRBJ2-3	TRBD2	.	CASSQKGARLAGATDTQYF	TGTGCCAGCAGCCAAAAAGGGGCTAGACTAGCGGGAGCGACAGATACGCAGTATTTT
TRBV4-2	TRBJ2-1	TRBD2	.	CASSQEGGLAGGFVNEQFF	TGTGCCAGCAGCCAAGAGGGTGGGCTAGCGGGGGGGTTCGTGAATGAGCAGTTCTTC
TRBV21-1	TRBJ1-2	.	.	CASSTRDLGPLYTF	TGTGCCAGCAGCACCCGGGACCTCGGTCCGTTATACACCTTC
TRBV5-1	TRBJ2-7	.	.	CASSLRQGEGEQYF	TGCGCCAGCAGCTTGAGGCAGGGTGAGGGCGAGCAGTACTTC
TRBV3-1/TRBV3-2	TRBJ2-7	.	.	CASSQTSSYEQYF	TGTGCCAGCAGCCAGACTAGTTCCTACGAGCAGTACTTC
TRBV16	TRBJ1-4	TRBD1	.	CASSQSGTGAEKLFF	TGTGCCAGCAGCCAATCGGGCACAGGGGCTGAAAAACTGTTTTTT
TRBV4-2	TRBJ1-1	TRBD1	.	CASSQGQLNTEAFF	TGTGCCAGCAGCCAGGGACAGCTGAACACTGAAGCTTTCTTT
TRBV6-5	TRBJ2-2	.	.	CASNRGSTGELFF	TGTGCCAGCAATCGGGGAAGCACCGGGGAGCTGTTTTTT
TRBV2	TRBJ1-2	TRBD1	.	CANRQTGQGIGNGYTF	TGTGCCAACCGACAAACGGGACAGGGGATCGGGAATGGCTACACCTTC